This entry describes one TCR beta chain. Its antigen remains unidentified. Base quality data are lacking; no much larger clone is found one base away. This specimen belongs to a study of Ad26.COV2.S vaccination and SARS-CoV-2 variants (dated by TCRdb to the early 2020s). Context from the whole study: Vaccine-arm donors were drawn from COV1001, a multicentre, randomized, double-blind, placebo-controlled phase I-IIa trial of Ad26.COV2.S in healthy adults. Ad26.COV2.S was administered intramuscularly at a dose of 5x10^10 or 1x10^11 viral particles, either as one shot or as two shots given 56 days apart. Sequencing of the TCRbeta repertoire served to evaluate the specificity and breadth of SARS-CoV-2-reactive T cell receptors following Ad26.COV2.S vaccination. A total of approximately 32 samples were included in the TCR-sequenced set, comprising roughly 20 Ad26.COV2.S vaccine recipients, 5 placebo recipients and 8 SARS-CoV-2 convalescent individuals. Trial participants were randomized into five groups of five, in which low-dose or high-dose Ad26.COV2.S was given once or twice, or placebo was given on both occasions. Investigators did not know the trial group allocation while performing experiments and assessing outcomes.

The paper as a whole reports these results and caveats: The authors noted that total T cell responses may have been underestimated by the TCR breadth and depth analyses. After vaccination, spike-specific CD8+ and CD4+ T cell responses were reported to show substantial breadth. The study was not powered to compare responses between vaccine doses or regimens. Vaccine and placebo recipients had similar non-spike TCR breadth, a finding consistent with the vaccine containing only spike. Higher spike-specific TCR breadth was observed in Ad26.COV2.S recipients than in placebo recipients (P = 0.0014).

This specimen's treatment or condition label, interpreted: around 19 received Ad26.COV2.S at low or high dose, single or two shots; 5 received placebo; per-sample allocation not given. Repertoires of vaccine and placebo recipients were sequenced from samples taken on day 63 after the first injection. Between 29 July and 7 August 2020, Cohort 1b enrolled 25 adults aged 18-55 years at one site in Boston, USA. Ad26.COV2.S was a replication-incompetent adenovirus type 26 vector that expressed a prefusion-stabilized SARS-CoV-2 spike protein derived from the original Wuhan strain. From the germline V gene, CDR1 is MDHEN and CDR2 is SYDVKM. The CDR3 runs 16 amino acids, cysteine and phenylalanine included. The DNA shown is the 48-base CDR3, in frame from base 1. V trim: 2 bases; J trim: 5 bases; unmatched bases: 8. The immunoSEQ Assay was used to sequence TCRbeta CDR3 regions. After extraction, genomic DNA underwent amplification by bias-controlled multiplex PCR, followed by high-throughput sequencing. The paper's data handling went like this. To quantify the absolute abundance of every unique TCRbeta CDR3 region, sequences were collapsed and filtered. T cell fraction was estimated by normalization of TCRbeta template counts to usable DNA, with usable DNA being measured through amplification of reference genes present in all nucleated cells. Repertoire TCRs were annotated as SARS-CoV-2-specific by exact matching of V gene, CDR3 amino acid sequence and J gene to a known reactive TCR set. The reference SARS-CoV-2 TCR set was obtained from MIRA and was filtered for enrichment in COVID-19-positive ImmuneCODE repertoires, whereby public or cross-reactive TCRs were removed. Based on the MIRA antigens, annotated TCRs were further analysed at the level of specific ORF or position within ORF. Breadth was defined as the number of annotated unique rearrangements divided by the total number of unique productive rearrangements, and depth was defined as the summed frequency of the annotated unique rearrangements. Two-sided Wilcoxon rank-sum tests were used to compare TCR breadth between groups. Entries here come from immuneACCESS through TCRdb and include only in-frame sequences with V and J called. Some clones fail to appear in such tables; in the studies checked, an unresolved V gene covers under half of the shortfall, and the cause of the remainder is unknown. V, J and clone size are taken as reported in that table, and D and trimming were inferred from the DNA itself. The sample data list a few hundred thousand clones, and about 90% of these were observed just once. The ten largest clones represent roughly 4% of the sample.

The sequence was obtained from a person aged 18-60 years who received the Ad26.COV2.S COVID-19 vaccine or a placebo. The chain uses TRBV28 and TRBJ1-2, with 10 bases aligning to TRBD1. Sequenced here: peripheral blood, sampled in a trial of Ad26.COV2.S vaccine versus placebo. The sequence in DNA is TGTGCCAGCAGTTTAAGCGGGACAGGGGAATGGTATGGCTACACCTTC. It encodes CASSLSGTGEWYGYTF.